Below are 18 T cell receptor beta chains sequenced from a single sample in a study of T-cell memory formation after mild COVID-19. TCRdb fed the 5' RACE reads into MiXCR, producing one record per CDR3 protein. The data show more than 400,000 distinct CDR3 sequences, about 18% seen once. The sequenced sample consisted of PBMCs or a T cell subset sorted from them (not recorded which). Receptors originate from an adult woman who had mild COVID-19 (a few samples of this study predate the infection). Cell type and time point are not known.

The CDR3 DNA sequence: TGTGCCAGCAGCCCGGACAGGGGAGGCAATTCACCCCTCCACTTT. It translates to CASSPDRGGNSPLHF. The chain is built from TRBV7-9 and TRBJ1-6; 9 nucleotides line up with TRBD1. Germline lookup yields CDR1 SEHNR and CDR2 FQNEAQ (reference sequence). Trimming removed 5 bases from V and 7 bases from J; junction bases left unmatched: 6. The CDR3 consists of 15 residues.

This clonotype has a count of ten or more. The chain links TRBV6-2 or TRBV6-3 to TRBJ2-2; D is uncertain. Germline loops: CDR1 MNHEY, CDR2 SVGEGT. The CDR3 consists of 15 residues. V dropped 0 bases and J dropped 5 bases, with 10 bases sitting between them. In DNA form, the CDR3 reads TGTGCCAGCAGTTACTCAGGGCAGACGACCGGGGAGCTGTTTTTT. This sequence encodes CASSYSGQTTGELFF.

This clonotype has only a few counts. V is TRBV19 and J is TRBJ2-4; the match to TRBD2 covers 10 bases. Germline assignment: CDR1 LNHDA and CDR2 SQIVND (reference sequence). V dropped 5 bases and J dropped 0; count of bases not matched to a gene: 10. CDR3 size: 18 residues. CDR3 bases: TGTGCCAGTAGTCCCCCTGGACTAGCGGATCTAGCCAAAAACATTCAGTACTTC. This sequence encodes CASSPPGLADLAKNIQYF. The entire variable domain, with the rest obtained from reference TRBV19 and TRBJ2-4, is as follows: DGGITQSPKYLFRKEGQNVTLSCEQNLNHDAMYWYRQDPGQGLRLIYYSQIVNDFQKGDIAEGYSVSREKKESFPLTVTSAQKNPTAFYLCASSPPGLADLAKNIQYFGAGTRLSVL.

The genes are TRBV5-4 and TRBJ1-6; TRBD1 aligns across 7 bases. CDR1 and CDR2 (germline): SGHNT, YYREEE (reference sequence). Trimming cost V 0 bases and J 7 bases; bases outside gene matches: 4. The CDR3 is made up of 15 amino acids. The CDR3 loop is CASSLVGGQNSPLHF. DNA for the CDR3: TGTGCCAGCAGCTTGGTGGGGGGACAGAATTCACCCCTCCACTTT.

This chain links TRBV11-3 with TRBJ2-2; 8 bases line up with TRBD2. V lost 1 base to trimming and J lost 3 bases; unmatched junction nucleotides: 4. The CDR3 consists of 16 residues. Germline lookup yields CDR1 SGHNT and CDR2 YENEEA. Here the CDR3 reads CASSLGLREDTGELFF. Written as DNA, the CDR3 is TGTGCCAGCAGCTTAGGTTTGCGGGAGGACACCGGGGAGCTGTTTTTT.

There are a few counts of this clonotype. The junction differs from germline at one of its ends, possibly a read error. The J gene is TRBJ2-4, the V gene TRBV7-9, with D unresolved. CDR1 is SEHNR, CDR2 FQNEAQ, per germline (reference sequence). The CDR3 extends over 8 amino acids. CDR3: CASSPSNF. The CDR3 DNA is TGTGCCAGCAGCCCCTCTAACTTC.

This clonotype was observed a handful of times. The chain links TRBV9 to TRBJ2-5, with 7 bases aligning to TRBD2. Germline lookup yields CDR1 SGDLS and CDR2 YYNGEE. V shed 4 bases, J shed 5 bases, and the junction held 11 bases outside the gene matches. CDR3 length equals 15 residues. As DNA, the CDR3 is TGTGCCAGCAGCCTTACCCCAGCGGGAAGGGAGACCCAGTACTTC. Its protein product is CASSLTPAGRETQYF.

V is TRBV12-3 or TRBV12-4 and J is TRBJ2-1, with a weak D call TRBD2 (5 bases). Trimming removed 4 bases at V and 6 bases at J, with 16 bases between. This CDR3 has 15 residues. The chain's CDR3 is CASSSQVGGSNEQFF. The DNA for the CDR3 is TGTGCCAGCAGTTCTCAGGTTGGAGGTAGCAATGAGCAGTTCTTC.

The chain links TRBV30 to TRBJ1-1; 9 bases fit TRBD1. Per the germline V gene, CDR1 is GTSNPN and CDR2 is SVGIG (reference sequence). The trim removed 2 bases at V and 5 bases at J, leaving 6 bases unmatched. This CDR3 has 14 amino acids. The CDR3 region is CAWSSDRGSTEAFF. The CDR3 nucleotides read TGTGCCTGGAGTTCTGACAGGGGGTCGACTGAAGCTTTCTTT.

The chain couples TRBV24-1 to TRBJ2-1, with TRBD2 matching 12 bases. Trimming took 4 bases from V and 7 from J; bases not matched to a gene: 7. The germline V gene encodes CDR1 KGHDR and CDR2 SFDVKD. The CDR3 runs 16 residues. CDR3 region: CATSDSLAGGWNEQFF. Written as DNA, the CDR3 is TGTGCCACCAGTGACAGTCTAGCGGGAGGGTGGAATGAGCAGTTCTTC.

This clonotype has only a few counts. The rearrangement joins TRBV11-2 to TRBJ2-7; 7 nucleotides match TRBD1. This CDR3 is 14 amino acids long. The germline V gene encodes CDR1 SGHAT and CDR2 FQNNGV. J was trimmed by 0 bases and V by 4 bases; bases with no gene match: 3. The CDR3 DNA sequence: TGTGCCAGCAGCTGGGGACAGTCCTCCTACGAGCAGTACTTC. Residues: CASSWGQSSYEQYF.

This clonotype was seen only once. The V gene is TRBV6-5, the J gene TRBJ1-2; 10 bases agree with TRBD1. This CDR3 is 15 amino acids long. Germline values: CDR1 MNHEY, CDR2 SVGAGI. After removal of 6 bases from V and 4 bases from J, the junction contained 8 bases not matched to a gene. CDR3 sequence reads: CASRSSGQGVYGYTF. In nucleotides, the CDR3 is TGTGCCAGCAGGAGCTCAGGACAGGGGGTCTATGGCTACACCTTC.

This clonotype was seen many times. The chain carries TRBV30 and TRBJ2-3; 8 bases are a match to TRBD2. Germline CDR1 and CDR2: GTSNPN and SVGIG (reference sequence). This CDR3 region has 14 residues. Germline trimming cut 4 bases from V and 3 bases from J; bases unmatched to any gene: 6. The CDR3 DNA reads TGTGCCTGGATAAGCGGGAGAGCGACAGATACGCAGTATTTT. Protein: CAWISGRATDTQYF. Full variable domain (remainder filled in from reference TRBV30 and TRBJ2-3): SQTIHQWPATLVQPVGSPLSLECTVEGTSNPNLYWYRQAAGRGLQLLFYSVGIGQISSEVPQNLSASRPQDRQFILSSKKLLLSDSGFYLCAWISGRATDTQYFGPGTRLTVL.

The chain carries TRBV20-1 and TRBJ2-1; no clear D. Trimming stripped 6 bases from V and 0 bases from J, with 12 bases between. Germline CDR1 is DFQATT and CDR2 is SNEGSKA (reference sequence). This CDR3 contains 14 residues. The CDR3 nucleotides read TGCAGTGCGGGTATGGGGTCCTCCTACAATGAGCAGTTCTTC. Its protein is CSAGMGSSYNEQFF.

This chain connects TRBV6-1 to TRBJ1-5, with D unclear. This CDR3 contains 10 residues. Per germline, CDR1 MNHNS and CDR2 SASEGT. Trimming pared 3 bases from V and 9 bases from J, leaving 3 bases between. The CDR3 bases are TGTGCCAGCAGTGACGGGCCCCAGCATTTT. Translated, it gives CASSDGPQHF.

The chain has TRBV7-9 and TRBJ2-1; D possibly uses TRBD1 or TRBD2 (5 bases each). The CDR3 is 16 residues long. The V and J ends lost 2 bases and 0 bases respectively, with 11 bases between them. The germline V gene encodes CDR1 SEHNR and CDR2 FQNEAQ (reference sequence). In DNA, the CDR3 is TGTGCCAGCAGCTTAAGTGTGGGGGTCTCCTACAATGAGCAGTTCTTC. Protein sequence: CASSLSVGVSYNEQFF.

This chain connects TRBV6-5 to TRBJ1-5; TRBD1 aligns across 9 bases. CDR3 size: 15 residues. The V gene's germline CDR1 is MNHEY and CDR2 SVGAGI. The V and J ends lost 6 bases and 3 bases, in that order; junction bases with no gene match: 6. The CDR3 spells CASRADRGNNQPQHF. CDR3 in DNA: TGTGCCAGCAGGGCCGACAGGGGGAACAATCAGCCCCAGCATTTT.

The chain uses TRBV12-3 or TRBV12-4 and TRBJ2-1, with 10 bases that match TRBD2. The CDR3 loop spans 15 amino acids. V was clipped by 5 bases and J by 7 bases; unmatched bases: 8. Here the CDR3 DNA reads TGTGCCAGCAGTCTCCCGGGACTAGCGCAGAATGAGCAGTTCTTC. It yields the protein CASSLPGLAQNEQFF.